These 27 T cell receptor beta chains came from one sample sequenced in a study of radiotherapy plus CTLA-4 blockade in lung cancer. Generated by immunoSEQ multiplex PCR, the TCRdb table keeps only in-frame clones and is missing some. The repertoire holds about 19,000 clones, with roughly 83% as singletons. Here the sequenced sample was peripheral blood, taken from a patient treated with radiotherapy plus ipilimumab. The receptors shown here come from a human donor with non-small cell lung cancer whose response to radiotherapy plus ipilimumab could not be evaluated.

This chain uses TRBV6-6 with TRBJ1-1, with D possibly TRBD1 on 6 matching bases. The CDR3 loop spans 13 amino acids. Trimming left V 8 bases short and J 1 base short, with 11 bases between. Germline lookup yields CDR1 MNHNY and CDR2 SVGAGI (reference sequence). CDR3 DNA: TGTGCCAGCTTTTTCAGGGGGAACACTGAAGCTTTCTTT. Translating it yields CASFFRGNTEAFF.

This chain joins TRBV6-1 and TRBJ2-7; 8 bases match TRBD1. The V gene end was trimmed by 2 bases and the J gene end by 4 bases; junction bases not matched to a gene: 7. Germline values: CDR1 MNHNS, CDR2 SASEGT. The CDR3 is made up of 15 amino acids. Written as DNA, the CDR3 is TGTGCCAGCAGTGAAAATCAGGGGGCTTTTTACGAGCAGTACTTC. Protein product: CASSENQGAFYEQYF.

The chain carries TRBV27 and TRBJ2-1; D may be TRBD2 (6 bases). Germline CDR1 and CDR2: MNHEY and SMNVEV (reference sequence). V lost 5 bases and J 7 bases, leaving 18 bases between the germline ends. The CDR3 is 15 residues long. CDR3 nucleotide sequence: TGTGCCAGCAGTCCTCCCTCGGGACTGGGAAATGAGCAGTTCTTC. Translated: CASSPPSGLGNEQFF.

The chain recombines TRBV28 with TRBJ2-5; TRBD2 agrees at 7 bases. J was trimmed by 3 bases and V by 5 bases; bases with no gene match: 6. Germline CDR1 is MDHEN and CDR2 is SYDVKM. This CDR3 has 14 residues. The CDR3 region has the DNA TGTGCCAGCAGTGGGAGGGCGTCGGAAGAGACCCAGTACTTC. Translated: CASSGRASEETQYF.

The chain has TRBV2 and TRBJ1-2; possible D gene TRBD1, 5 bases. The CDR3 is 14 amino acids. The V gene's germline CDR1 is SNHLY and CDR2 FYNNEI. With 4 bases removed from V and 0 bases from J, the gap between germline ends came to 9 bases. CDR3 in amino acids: CASSGTGSNYGYTF. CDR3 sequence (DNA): TGTGCCAGCAGTGGCACAGGCTCTAACTATGGCTACACCTTC.

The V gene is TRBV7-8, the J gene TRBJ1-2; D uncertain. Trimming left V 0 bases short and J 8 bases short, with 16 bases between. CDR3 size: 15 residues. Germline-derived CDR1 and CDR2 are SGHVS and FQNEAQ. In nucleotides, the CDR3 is TGTGCCAGCAGCTTAGCGTCAGTGGGCATCTCGGGCTACACCTTC. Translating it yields CASSLASVGISGYTF.

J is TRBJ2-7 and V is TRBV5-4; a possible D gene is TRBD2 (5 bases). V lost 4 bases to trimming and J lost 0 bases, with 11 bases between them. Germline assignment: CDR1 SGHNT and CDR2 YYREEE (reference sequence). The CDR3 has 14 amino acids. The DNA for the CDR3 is TGTGCCAGCAGCCGGACGGGGAGCTCCTACGAGCAGTACTTC. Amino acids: CASSRTGSSYEQYF.

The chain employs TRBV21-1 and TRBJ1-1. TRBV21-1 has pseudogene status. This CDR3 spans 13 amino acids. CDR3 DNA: TGTACACTTGGGGACTTCATGAACACTGAAGCTTTCTTT. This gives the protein CTLGDFMNTEAFF.

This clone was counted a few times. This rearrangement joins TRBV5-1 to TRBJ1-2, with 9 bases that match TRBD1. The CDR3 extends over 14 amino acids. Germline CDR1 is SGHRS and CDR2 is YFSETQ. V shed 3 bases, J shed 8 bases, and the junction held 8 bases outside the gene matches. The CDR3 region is CASSSGQGREGYTF. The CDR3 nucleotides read TGCGCCAGCAGCTCGGGACAGGGTAGAGAAGGCTACACCTTC.

The CDR3 loop reads CATSRESTGTGAYEQYF. CDR3 bases: TGTGCCACCAGCAGGGAATCCACCGGGACAGGGGCCTACGAGCAGTACTTC. The rearrangement links TRBV15 to TRBJ2-7, with 10 bases fitting TRBD1. The CDR3 totals 17 residues. Germline trimming cut 3 bases from V and 2 bases from J; bases unmatched to any gene: 10. CDR1 is LNHNV, CDR2 YYDKDF, per germline (reference sequence). The full variable domain, in which reference TRBV15 and TRBJ2-7 provide the parts outside the CDR3, is DAMVIQNPRYQVTQFGKPVTLSCSQTLNHNVMYWYQQKSSQAPKLLFHYYDKDFNNEADTPDNFQSRRPNTSFCFLDIRSPGLGDTAMYLCATSRESTGTGAYEQYFGPGTRLTVT.

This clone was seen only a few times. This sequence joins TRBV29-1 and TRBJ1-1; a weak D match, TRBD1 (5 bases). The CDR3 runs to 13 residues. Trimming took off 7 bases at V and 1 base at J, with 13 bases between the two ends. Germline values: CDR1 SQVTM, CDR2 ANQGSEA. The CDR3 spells CSANAQGNTEAFF. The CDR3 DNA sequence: TGCAGCGCTAATGCCCAGGGGAACACTGAAGCTTTCTTT.

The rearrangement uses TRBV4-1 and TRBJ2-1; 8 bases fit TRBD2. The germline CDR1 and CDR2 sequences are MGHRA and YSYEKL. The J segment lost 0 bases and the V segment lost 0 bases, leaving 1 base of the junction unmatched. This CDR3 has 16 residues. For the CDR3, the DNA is TGCGCCAGCAGCCAAGATCGGGGGGGCTCCTACAATGAGCAGTTCTTC. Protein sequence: CASSQDRGGSYNEQFF.

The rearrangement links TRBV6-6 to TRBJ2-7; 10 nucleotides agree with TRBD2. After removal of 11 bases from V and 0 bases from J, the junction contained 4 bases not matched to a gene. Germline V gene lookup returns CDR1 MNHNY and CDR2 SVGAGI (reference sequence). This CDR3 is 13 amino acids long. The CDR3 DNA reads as TGTGCCGTTGGACTAGCGGCCTCCTACGAGCAGTACTTC. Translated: CAVGLAASYEQYF.

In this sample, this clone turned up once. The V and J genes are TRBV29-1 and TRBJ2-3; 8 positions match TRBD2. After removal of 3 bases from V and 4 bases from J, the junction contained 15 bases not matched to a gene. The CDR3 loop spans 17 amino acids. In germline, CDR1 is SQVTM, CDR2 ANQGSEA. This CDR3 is CSVDLTGSGRGADTQYF. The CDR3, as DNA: TGCAGCGTTGATCTAACCGGAAGCGGGAGAGGTGCAGATACGCAGTATTTT.

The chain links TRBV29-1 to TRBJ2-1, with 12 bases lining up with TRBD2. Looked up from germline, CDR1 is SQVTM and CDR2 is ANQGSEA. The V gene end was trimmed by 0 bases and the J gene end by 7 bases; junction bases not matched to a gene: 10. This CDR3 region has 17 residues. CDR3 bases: TGCAGCGTTGAAGATTCGCCTAGCGGGGGGGTAGGTAATGAGCAGTTCTTC. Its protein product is CSVEDSPSGGVGNEQFF.

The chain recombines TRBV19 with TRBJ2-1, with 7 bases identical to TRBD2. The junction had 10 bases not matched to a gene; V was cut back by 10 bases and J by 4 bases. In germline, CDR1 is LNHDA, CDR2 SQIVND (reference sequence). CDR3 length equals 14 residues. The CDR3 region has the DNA TGTGCCACCGCCCGGGGACTATCTTACAATGAGCAGTTCTTC. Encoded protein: CATARGLSYNEQFF.

The CDR3 nucleotides read TGTGCCATCAGTGATCAGAGGGGACAAACCTCTCCCCAGCATTTT. Encoded protein: CAISDQRGQTSPQHF. The chain combines TRBV10-3 with TRBJ1-5; D is perhaps TRBD1 (6 bases). The CDR3 runs 15 residues. Trimming cost V 3 bases and J 10 bases, with 19 bases left between them. Germline loops: CDR1 ENHRY, CDR2 SYGVKD.

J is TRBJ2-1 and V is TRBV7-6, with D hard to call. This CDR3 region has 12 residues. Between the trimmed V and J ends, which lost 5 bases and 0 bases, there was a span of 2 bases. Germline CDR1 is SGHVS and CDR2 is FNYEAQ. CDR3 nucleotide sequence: TGTGCCAGCAGCCGCTCCTACAATGAGCAGTTCTTC. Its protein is CASSRSYNEQFF.

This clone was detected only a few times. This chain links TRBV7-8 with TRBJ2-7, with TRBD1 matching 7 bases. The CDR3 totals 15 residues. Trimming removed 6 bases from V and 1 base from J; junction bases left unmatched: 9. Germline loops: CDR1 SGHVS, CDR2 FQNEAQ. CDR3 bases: TGTGCCAGCAGGCAGGGGCAGGGGGAGTCCTACGAGCAGTACTTC. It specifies CASRQGQGESYEQYF.

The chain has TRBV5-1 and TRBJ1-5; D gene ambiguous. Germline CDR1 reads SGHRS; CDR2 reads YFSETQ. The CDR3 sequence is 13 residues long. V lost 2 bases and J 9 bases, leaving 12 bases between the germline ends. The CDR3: CASSLTESGPQHF. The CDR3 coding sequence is TGCGCCAGCAGCTTAACGGAATCAGGGCCCCAGCATTTT.

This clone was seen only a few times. The CDR3 protein is CASSNRGIHEQYF. The CDR3, as DNA: TGTGCCAGCAGTAACAGGGGGATCCACGAGCAGTACTTC. This chain connects TRBV28 to TRBJ2-7; 8 nucleotides align to TRBD1. V shed 5 bases, J shed 5 bases, and the junction held 5 bases outside the gene matches. The length of the CDR3 is 13 residues. The V gene's germline CDR1 is MDHEN and CDR2 SYDVKM.

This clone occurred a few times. This CDR3 is CASSNPGTGRLDYEQYF. In nucleotides, the CDR3 is TGTGCCAGCAGCAACCCCGGGACAGGGCGACTTGACTACGAGCAGTACTTC. The chain employs TRBV21-1 and TRBJ2-7; the listed D gene, TRBD1, was not tested against the DNA. TRBV21-1 is listed as a pseudogene. This CDR3 has 17 amino acids.

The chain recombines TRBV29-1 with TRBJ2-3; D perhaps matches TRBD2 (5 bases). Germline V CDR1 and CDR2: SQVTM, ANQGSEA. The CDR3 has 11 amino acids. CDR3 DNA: TGCGGAGGTGGTCGGGAAGATACGCAGTATTTT. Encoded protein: CGGGREDTQYF.

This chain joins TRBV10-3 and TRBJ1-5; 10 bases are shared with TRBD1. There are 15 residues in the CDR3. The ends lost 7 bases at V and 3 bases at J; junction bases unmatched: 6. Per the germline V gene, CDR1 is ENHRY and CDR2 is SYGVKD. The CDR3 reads CAIKPGTGDNQPQHF. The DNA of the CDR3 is TGTGCCATCAAGCCCGGGACAGGGGACAATCAGCCCCAGCATTTT.

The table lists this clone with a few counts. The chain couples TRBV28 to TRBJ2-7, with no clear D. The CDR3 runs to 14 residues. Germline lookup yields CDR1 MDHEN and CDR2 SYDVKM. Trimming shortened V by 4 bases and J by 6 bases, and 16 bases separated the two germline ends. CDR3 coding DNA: TGTGCCAGCAGTTCACCCCCAAGGCCTAGCGAGCAGTACTTC. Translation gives CASSSPPRPSEQYF.

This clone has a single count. The CDR3 bases are TGTGCCAGTAGGATCCAGGGGATCAGGAACACTGAAGCTTTCTTT. Protein product: CASRIQGIRNTEAFF. This chain uses TRBV19 with TRBJ1-1; D perhaps matches TRBD1 (6 bases). Germline V gene sequence: CDR1 LNHDA, CDR2 SQIVND (reference sequence). V lost 6 bases and J 1 base, leaving 15 bases between the germline ends. This CDR3 has 15 amino acids.

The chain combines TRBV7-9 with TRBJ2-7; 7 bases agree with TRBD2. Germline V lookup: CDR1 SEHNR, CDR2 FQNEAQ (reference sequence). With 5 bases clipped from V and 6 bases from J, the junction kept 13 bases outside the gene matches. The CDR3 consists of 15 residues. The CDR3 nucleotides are TGTGCCAGCAGCCACCCCGCCGGGGGGATGGGCGAGCAGTACTTC. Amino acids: CASSHPAGGMGEQYF.